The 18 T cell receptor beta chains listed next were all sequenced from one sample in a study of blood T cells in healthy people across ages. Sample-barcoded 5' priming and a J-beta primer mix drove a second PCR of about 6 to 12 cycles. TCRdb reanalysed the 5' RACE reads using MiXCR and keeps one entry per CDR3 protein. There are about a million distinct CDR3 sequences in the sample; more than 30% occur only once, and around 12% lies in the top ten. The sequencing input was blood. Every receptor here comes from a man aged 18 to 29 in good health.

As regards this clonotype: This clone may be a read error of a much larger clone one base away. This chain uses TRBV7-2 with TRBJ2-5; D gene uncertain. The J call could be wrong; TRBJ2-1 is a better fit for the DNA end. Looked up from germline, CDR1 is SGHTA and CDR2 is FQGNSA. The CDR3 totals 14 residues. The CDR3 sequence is CASSLQTAQETQFF. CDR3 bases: TGTGCCAGCAGCTTGCAAACAGCTCAAGAGACCCAGTTCTTC.

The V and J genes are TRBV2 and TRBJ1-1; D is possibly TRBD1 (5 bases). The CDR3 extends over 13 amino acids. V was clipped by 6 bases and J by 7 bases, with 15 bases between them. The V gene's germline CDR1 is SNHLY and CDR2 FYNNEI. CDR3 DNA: TGTGCCAGCAGAAGTGGCATGAGGGGTGAAGCTTTCTTT. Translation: CASRSGMRGEAFF.

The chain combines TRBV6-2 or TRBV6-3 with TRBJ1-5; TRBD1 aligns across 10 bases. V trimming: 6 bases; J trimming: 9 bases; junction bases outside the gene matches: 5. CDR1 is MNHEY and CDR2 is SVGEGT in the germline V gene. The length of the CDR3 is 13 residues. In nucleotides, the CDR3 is TGTGCCAGCAGAGGGACAGGGGATCGGCCCCAGCATTTT. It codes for CASRGTGDRPQHF.

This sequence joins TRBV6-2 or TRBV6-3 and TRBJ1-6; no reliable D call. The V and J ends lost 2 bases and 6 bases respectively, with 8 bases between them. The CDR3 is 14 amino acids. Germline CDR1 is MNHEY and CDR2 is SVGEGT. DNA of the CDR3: TGTGCCAGCAGTTACCGGGTTGGTAATTCACCCCTCCACTTT. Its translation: CASSYRVGNSPLHF.

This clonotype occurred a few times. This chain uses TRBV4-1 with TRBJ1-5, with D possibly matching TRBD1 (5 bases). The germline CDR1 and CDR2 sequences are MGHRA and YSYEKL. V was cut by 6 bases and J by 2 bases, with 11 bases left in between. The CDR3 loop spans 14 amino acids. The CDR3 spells CASRPAGGNQPQHF. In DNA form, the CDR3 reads TGCGCCAGCAGACCGGCGGGGGGCAATCAGCCCCAGCATTTT.

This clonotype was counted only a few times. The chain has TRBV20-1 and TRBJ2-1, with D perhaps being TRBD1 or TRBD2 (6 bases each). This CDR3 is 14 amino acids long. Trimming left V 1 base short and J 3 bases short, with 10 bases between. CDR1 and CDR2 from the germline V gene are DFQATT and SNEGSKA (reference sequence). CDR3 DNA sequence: TGCAGTGCTAGAGGGGGGGCCGACTACAATGAGCAGTTCTTC. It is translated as CSARGGADYNEQFF.

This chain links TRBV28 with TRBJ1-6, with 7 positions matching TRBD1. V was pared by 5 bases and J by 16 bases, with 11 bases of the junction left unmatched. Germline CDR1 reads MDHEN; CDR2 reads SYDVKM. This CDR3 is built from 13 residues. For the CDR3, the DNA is TGTGCCAGCAGTCCGGGACAGCTAAACAGACTCCACTTT. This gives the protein CASSPGQLNRLHF.

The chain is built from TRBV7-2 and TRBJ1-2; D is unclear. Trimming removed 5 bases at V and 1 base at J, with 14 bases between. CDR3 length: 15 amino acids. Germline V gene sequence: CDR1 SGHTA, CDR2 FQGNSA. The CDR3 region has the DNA TGTGCCAGCAGCCTCCCCCCCGCGGTTAACTATGGCTACACCTTC. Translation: CASSLPPAVNYGYTF.

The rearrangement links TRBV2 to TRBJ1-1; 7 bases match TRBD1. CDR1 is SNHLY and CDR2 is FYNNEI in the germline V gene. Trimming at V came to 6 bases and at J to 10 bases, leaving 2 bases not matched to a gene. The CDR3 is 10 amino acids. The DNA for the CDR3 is TGTGCCAGCAGAGGGGACAGAGCTTTCTTT. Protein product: CASRGDRAFF.

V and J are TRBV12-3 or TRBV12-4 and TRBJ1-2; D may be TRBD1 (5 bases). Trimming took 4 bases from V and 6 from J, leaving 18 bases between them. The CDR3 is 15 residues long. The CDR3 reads CASSYGTLPDHGYTF. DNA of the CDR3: TGTGCCAGCAGTTACGGGACCCTCCCAGACCATGGCTACACCTTC.

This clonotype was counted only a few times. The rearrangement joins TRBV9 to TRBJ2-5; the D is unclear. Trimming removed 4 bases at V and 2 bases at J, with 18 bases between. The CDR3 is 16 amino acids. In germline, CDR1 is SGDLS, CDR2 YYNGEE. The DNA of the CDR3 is TGTGCCAGCAGCCCGGACCCTGGTCCTAAACAAGAGACCCAGTACTTC. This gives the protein CASSPDPGPKQETQYF. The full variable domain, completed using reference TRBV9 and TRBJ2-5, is DSGVTQTPKHLITATGQRVTLRCSPRSGDLSVYWYQQSLDQGLQFLIQYYNGEERAKGNILERFSAQQFPDLHSELNLSSLELGDSALYFCASSPDPGPKQETQYFGPGTRLLVL.

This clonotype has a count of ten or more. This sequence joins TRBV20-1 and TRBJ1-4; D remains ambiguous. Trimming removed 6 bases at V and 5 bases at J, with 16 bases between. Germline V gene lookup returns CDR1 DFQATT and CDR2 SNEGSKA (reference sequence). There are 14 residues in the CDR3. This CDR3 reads CSAEDRLANEKLFF. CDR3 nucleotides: TGCAGTGCGGAGGACCGTCTCGCAAATGAAAAACTGTTTTTT.

The CDR3 bases are TGTGCCAGCTACAGGGTTACCTATGGCTACACCTTC. Translating it yields CASYRVTYGYTF. The rearrangement uses TRBV12-3 or TRBV12-4 and TRBJ1-2; maybe TRBD1 (6 bases). The CDR3 has 12 amino acids. V lost 8 bases, J lost 4 bases, and 11 bases lay in between.

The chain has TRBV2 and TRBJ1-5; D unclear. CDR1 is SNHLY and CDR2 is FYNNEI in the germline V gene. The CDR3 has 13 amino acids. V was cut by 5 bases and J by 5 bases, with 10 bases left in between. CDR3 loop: CASSSRYDQPQHF. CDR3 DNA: TGTGCCAGCAGTTCCAGATACGATCAGCCCCAGCATTTT.

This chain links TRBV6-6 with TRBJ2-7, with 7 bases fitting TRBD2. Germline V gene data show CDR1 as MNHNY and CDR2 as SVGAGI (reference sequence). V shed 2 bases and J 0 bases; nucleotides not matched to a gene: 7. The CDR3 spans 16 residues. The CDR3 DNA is TGTGCCAGCAGTTACCCTCGGGGAGGGATCTCCTACGAGCAGTACTTC. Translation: CASSYPRGGISYEQYF.

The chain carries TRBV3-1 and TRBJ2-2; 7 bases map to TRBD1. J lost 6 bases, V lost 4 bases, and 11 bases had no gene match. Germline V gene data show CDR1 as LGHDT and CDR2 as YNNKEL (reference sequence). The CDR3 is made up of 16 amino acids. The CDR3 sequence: CASSRRQGVIAGELFF. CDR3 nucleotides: TGTGCCAGCAGCCGCCGACAGGGAGTAATAGCCGGGGAGCTGTTTTTT. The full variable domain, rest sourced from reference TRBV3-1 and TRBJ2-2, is DTAVSQTPKYLVTQMGNDKSIKCEQNLGHDTMYWYKQDSKKFLKIMFSYNNKELIINETVPNRFSPKSPDKAHLNLHINSLELGDSAVYFCASSRRQGVIAGELFFGEGSRLTVL.

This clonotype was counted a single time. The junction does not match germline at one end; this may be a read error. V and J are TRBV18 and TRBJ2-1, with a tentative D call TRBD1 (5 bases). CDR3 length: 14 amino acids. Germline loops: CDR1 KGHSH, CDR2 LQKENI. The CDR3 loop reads CASPPPSQGGEQFF. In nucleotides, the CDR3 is TGTGCCAGCCCACCACCATCTCAGGGTGGTGAGCAGTTCTTC.

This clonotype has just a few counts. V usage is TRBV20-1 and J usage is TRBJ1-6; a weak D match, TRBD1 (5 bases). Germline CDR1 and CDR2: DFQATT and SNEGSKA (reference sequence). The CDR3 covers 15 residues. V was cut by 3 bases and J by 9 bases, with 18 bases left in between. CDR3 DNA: TGCAGTGCTAGGCGTAATAGCGACAGTGGTTCACCCCTCCACTTT. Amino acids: CSARRNSDSGSPLHF.